The TCR beta chain described here comes from a study of blood T cell repertoires in COVID-19. Across the study: PBMCs, B-cell-depleted T cells, or T cells were the source of the cDNA or gDNA that made up the material.

CDR1 and CDR2 (germline): SNHLY, FYNNEI. The CDR3 contains 14 residues. V shed 4 bases and J shed 0 bases, with 9 bases lying between them. Source study methods: Reference gene primer amplification gave nucleated cell count estimates. TCRdb's copy holds only in-frame clones and misses some; the assay was immunoSEQ multiplex PCR. The D gene and trimming were derived from the DNA, and the V and J assignments and clone size from that table. The repertoire holds some 330,000 clones, with 88% as singletons. V is TRBV2 and J is TRBJ1-1, with D possibly TRBD1 on 5 matching bases. This clonotype was obtained from a woman aged 45-59 years with active or convalescent COVID-19. Source material: peripheral blood. This chain's CDR3 is CASSGGVMNTEAFF. Written as DNA, the CDR3 is TGTGCCAGCAGTGGGGGCGTCATGAACACTGAAGCTTTCTTT.